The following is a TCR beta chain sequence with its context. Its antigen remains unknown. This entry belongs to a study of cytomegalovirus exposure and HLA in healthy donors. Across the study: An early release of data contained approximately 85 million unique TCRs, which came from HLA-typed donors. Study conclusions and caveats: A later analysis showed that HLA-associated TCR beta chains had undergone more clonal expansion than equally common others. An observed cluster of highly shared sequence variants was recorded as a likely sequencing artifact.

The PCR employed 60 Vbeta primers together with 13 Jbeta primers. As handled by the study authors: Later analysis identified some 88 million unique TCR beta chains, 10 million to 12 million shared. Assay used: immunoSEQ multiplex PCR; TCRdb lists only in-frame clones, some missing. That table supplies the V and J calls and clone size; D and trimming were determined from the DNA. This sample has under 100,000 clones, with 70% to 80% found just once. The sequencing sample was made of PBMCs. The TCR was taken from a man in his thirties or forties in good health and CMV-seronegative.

DNA of the CDR3: TGTGCCAGCGGAGGCGGGGGCCCGGGAAACACCATATATTTT. It is translated as CASGGGGPGNTIYF. V gene TRBV7-9 combines with J gene TRBJ1-3; TRBD1 might be the D (6 bases). V gave up 8 bases and J gave up 4 bases, with 15 bases separating them. There are 14 residues in the CDR3. Germline CDR1 SEHNR, CDR2 FQNEAQ (reference sequence).